The clone carrying this T cell receptor (beta chain) came up a few times. Its matching antigen is unknown. Losses at the gene ends were 6 bases for V and 4 bases for J; bases not matched to a gene: 10. Germline CDR1 reads DFQATT; CDR2 reads SNEGSKA (reference sequence). The CDR3 consists of 14 residues. The data are from a study of T-cell reconstitution after alpha-beta-depleted transplantation in children. Study-wide results and caveats: About two months after transplant, alpha-beta T cells reportedly came from several hundred expanded graft clones.

Preparation of the TCRbeta library was carried out with unique molecular identifiers. TCRdb recomputed calls from the PCR reads with MiXCR, one row per CDR3 protein. This sample has 700,000 to 850,000 distinct CDR3 sequences; 15% to 20% occur once, and the top ten carry around 4.5%. The chain couples TRBV20-1 to TRBJ2-7, with 9 bases aligning to TRBD2. The clonotype originates from a male patient between 10 and 17 years old who had a stem cell transplant for acute lymphoblastic leukemia, so the T cells may come from the graft donor. The material was PBMCs, mostly from graft donor cells, obtained 360 days after TCRalphabeta/CD19-depleted stem cell transplant. CDR3 sequence (DNA): TGCAGTGCCACCCCGACTAGCGGACAATACGAGCAGTACTTC. Translating it yields CSATPTSGQYEQYF.